The entry that follows covers one T cell receptor beta chain sequence. This entry comes from a study of blood T cell repertoires in COVID-19. Sequencing was performed with immunoSEQ multiplex PCR; in TCRdb, only in-frame clones are kept and a portion is missing. The sample holds roughly 150,000 clones, about 90% seen once. The CDR3 totals 15 residues. Looked up from germline, CDR1 is SGHTA and CDR2 is FQGTGA. With V trimmed by 8 bases and J by 1 base, 9 bases remained unmatched. Sequenced: peripheral blood. The rearrangement links TRBV7-3 to TRBJ2-5, with 8 nucleotides matching TRBD1. The receptor was derived from a man aged 60-69 years with acute or convalescent COVID-19. In DNA, the CDR3 is TGTGCCAGCTCCCGACAGGGGCTTCTCCAAGAGACCCAGTACTTC. This sequence encodes CASSRQGLLQETQYF.